This TCR beta chain is drawn from a study of T cell repertoires in cytomegalovirus infection. Study details: It was the public TCR beta signatures that indicated both CMV infection and matching HLA type.

This clonotype showed up just a few times. Its matching antigen is unknown. TCRdb re-called the reads through MiXCR, storing one row per CDR3 protein. The sample lists 200,000 to 300,000 distinct CDR3 sequences; roughly an eighth were seen once. Study-level results: Based on cumulative public TCR beta family frequency, carriers of CMV plus the relevant HLA were identified. CMV-specific TCR beta clonotypes restricted by HLA-C were the ones dominating the ex vivo response.

The CDR3 consists of 17 residues. Looked up from germline, CDR1 is DFQATT and CDR2 is SNEGSKA (reference sequence). V shed 1 base, J shed 4 bases, and the junction held 13 bases outside the gene matches. The sequenced sample was PBMCs. This sequence was found in a human donor in good health (CMV status not recorded). Some clones in this sample may be carry-over from other donors' samples. The V call is TRBV20-1, the J call TRBJ2-7; 10 nucleotides match TRBD1. CDR3 amino acids: CSARGPPSGQGKYEQYF. As DNA, the CDR3 is TGCAGTGCTAGAGGGCCTCCCTCGGGACAGGGGAAATACGAGCAGTACTTC.